This TCR beta chain was sequenced during a study of cytomegalovirus exposure and HLA in healthy donors (dated by TCRdb to the late 2010s). Background for the entire study: According to an earlier analysis of 587 of the donors, 150 million to 200 million T cells yielded over 100 million unique TCR beta sequences and around 300 Gb of sequence data. The study combined high-throughput TCR immunosequencing, statistical association of individual TCRs with disease status, and machine learning to predict cytomegalovirus infection status. An early release covering roughly 600 HLA-typed donors comprised roughly 300 gigabases of sequencing data and tens of millions of unique TCR sequences. Among the roughly 390 genotyped donors, more than 70% belonged to the genetic ancestry cluster associated with self-reported Caucasian donors. Because of strong linkage in the cohort, a few DR-DQ haplotypes were treated as single units for association and clustering. A later analysis re-examined previously published TCR beta repertoires from around 670 donors and added high-resolution HLA genotyping to investigate patterns of TCR occurrence. All discovery cohort repertoires had been generated on a single sequencing platform. An earlier analysis of fewer than 700 of the donors applied high-throughput TCR beta sequencing to assess whether each TCR beta V gene segment acted as functional or pseudogenic. Along with the approximately 650-subject first cohort, a separate validation cohort of over a hundred different subjects was used. Across about 370 genotyped donors of the cohort, an average of approximately 240,000 unique TCR beta nucleotide sequences per donor were sequenced, and roughly 20% of those sequences were non-productive. Using immunosequencing, the study profiled T cell repertoires from about 610 subjects and related those repertoires to cytomegalovirus serostatus. The aim of the study was to test whether cataloging public T cell receptors could identify signatures of past pathogen exposure. Genome-wide SNP genotypes for about three fifths of the roughly 700 donors were used in a later genetic analysis, which treated that subset as a discovery cohort. Rather than using new phenotypic data, the later analysis identified candidate immune exposures from TCR beta sequences and from how often those sequences occurred across donors. Donor age, sex, ethnicity and CMV serostatus were collected together with the repertoire data. Typing coverage differed by locus: A, B, C, DRB1 and DQB1 were typed in roughly 620-630 donors, DQA1 in 500 to 550, DPA1 in approximately 610, and DPB1 in 400 to 480. Class I and class II HLA loci were covered by the typing at four-digit resolution. The study at large found these results: A cluster of highly shared sequence variants was judged likely to represent a technical artifact of the sequencing pipeline. A later analysis found that HLA-associated TCR beta chains were more clonally expanded and had lower generation probabilities than equally common non-associated chains. Cytomegalovirus status was reported to be diagnosed by the classifier with high specificity and sensitivity in both the original and validation cohorts. The only immune exposure information available for the cohort was CMV serostatus. A later analysis reported that several top co-occurrence clusters appeared linked to parvovirus B19, influenza, CMV and Epstein-Barr virus. V-gene and J-gene trimming of TCR beta chains was associated with a missense DCLRE1C variant in a later genetic analysis, and the association was replicated in an independent cohort. Correlated functional status among segregating V segments might be attributable to linkage disequilibrium, but an unknown experimental factor could not be ruled out. In an earlier analysis of several hundred of the donors, most TCR beta V segments were observed in productive rearrangements about 87% or about 30% of the time, broadly matching IMGT annotations. In a later genetic analysis, fewer N-insertions in productive TCRs were reported among donors in an Asian-associated ancestry cluster than the approximately 710-donor mean. Because counts were too low, about 18 rarely observed V segments, including chromosome 9 orphons, were excluded from the earlier analysis of a few hundred of the donors. Because some donors lacked HLA typing at each locus, the association tests relied only on the typed subset. A few of the identified cytomegalovirus-associated TCR beta chains were confirmed in vitro to be specific for cytomegalovirus antigens. Across donors, most TCR sequences were observed very rarely, whereas some public TCRs were present in many individuals. The study listed 150 to 200 TCR beta chains as associated with cytomegalovirus. In a later analysis, the rate of TCR association differed among HLA loci, with DRB1 alleles having the most associated TCRs and HLA-C alleles having the fewest. Roughly uniform sequencing depth across donors was assumed in presence/absence analyses, although this assumption may not hold. The authors suggested that the approach could potentially be generalized to other disease states and immunological phenotypes. Some IMGT-functional V segments, including TRBV6-2 and TRBV6-3, could not be told apart with the 87-base-pair reads, so those segments were excluded. Most CMV-associated TCR beta chains appeared to be HLA-restricted in a later analysis, and the HLA associations seemed to be driven largely by CMV exposure. When HLA alleles, especially DR and DQ, strongly co-occurred, TCR associations were difficult to assign to individual alleles. In a later analysis, 16,951 TCR beta sequences were associated with specific HLA alleles at a false discovery rate of 0.05. A further reported finding was that TCR beta sequences accurately predicted the HLA-A and HLA-B alleles for most subjects in the first cohort. This cohort had only TCR beta chains sequenced, and the lack of alpha or paired-chain data limited which features could be detected.

Libraries were constructed by the immunoSEQ multiplex PCR assay. For the multiplex PCR, a mixture combining 60 forward primers for TCR Vbeta segments and 13 reverse primers for TCR Jbeta segments was used. The CDR3 region of rearranged TCR beta genes was amplified from genomic DNA with a multiplex PCR assay. The Illumina HiSeq System was used to sequence the amplified TCR beta libraries as 87-base-pair reads. Concerning the study's data processing: In a later analysis, tens of millions of unique TCR beta chains were counted across the roughly 670 repertoires, and some 10 million of these chains were shared by at least two donors. Raw reads were error-corrected and collapsed into unique sequences with a nearest-neighbor algorithm that merged closely related sequences to remove PCR and sequencing errors. Alignment of CDR3 sequences to IMGT reference sequences was used to assign V, D and J gene segments. For a sequence to be retained, a match of at least six nucleotides was required to both a V gene segment and a J gene segment. A rearrangement was called productive if the CDR3 had no stop codons and remained in frame with V and J, and every other rearrangement was called non-productive. CDR3 was defined by IMGT convention, running from the second conserved V-encoded cysteine to the conserved J-encoded phenylalanine. The earlier analysis of about 570 of the donors excluded any sequence lacking an unambiguous match to a single V gene segment. An earlier analysis of 500 to 600 of the donors classified V segments as functional when productive rearrangements were above 56.7% and as segregating when the standard deviation between donors was above 5%. To diagnose cytomegalovirus status from the catalog of TCR beta chain sequences, a statistical classification framework was built. In a later analysis, TCR nucleotide sequences were compared against IMGT/GENE-DB human TR gene sequences so that V and J genes could be assigned. In a later analysis, CDR3 sequences and most-parsimonious VDJ recombination scenarios were assigned using the TCRdist pipeline. In a later analysis, each TCR beta chain was defined by its CDR3 amino acid sequence together with its V-gene family, and reads lacking a unique V-gene family were excluded. A later analysis removed roughly 590 highly shared, low-generation-probability nucleotide sequences to deal with suspected cross-contamination and a sequencing artifact. For each public chain, a later analysis derived a clonal expansion index from normalized ranks of inferred template counts within each repertoire. In a later analysis, generation probabilities were computed using a VDJ recombination model fitted to out-of-frame rearrangements, and the results were checked against IGoR. Hypergeometric tests were used in a later analysis to score TCR-TCR, TCR-HLA and TCR-CMV co-occurrence, with a repertoire-size bias correction applied to the TCR pairs. A later analysis estimated false discovery rates by permuting HLA or CMV assignments 20 times. In a later analysis, co-occurring TCRs were grouped using DBSCAN, with TCRdist sequence similarity added in when clustering inside HLA-allele-positive subsets. Repertoires with fewer than 30,000 or more than 120,000 public chains were left out of co-occurrence clustering, as were four to six repertoires with anomalous nucleotide sharing. TCRdb provides this immuneACCESS table in a form limited to in-frame rearrangements. Some clones are lacking; in checked studies, under half of them reflect an unresolved V gene, and why the rest are absent is not known. V and J calls plus clone size are reproduced from that table; the DNA served to infer D and trimming. The table for this sample lists 110,000 or so clones; around 78% of them were counted only once. About 6% of the sample lies in the top ten.

The cohort comprised some 700 healthy bone marrow donors. At the time of sampling, every cohort member was nominally healthy, though immune exposures that went unrecorded were likely present. The donor was CMV seronegative and was included in the group of 352 seronegative cohort members. Every donor gave a peripheral blood sample, and the peripheral blood mononuclear cells from that sample were used for TCR beta sequencing. Genomic DNA was extracted from the blood cell samples with the Qiagen DNeasy Blood Extraction Kit. This clone appeared once. Its antigen specificity is not known. No much larger clone is present one base from it, and per-base qualities are unavailable. Relative to germline, V is missing 7 bases and J is missing 6 bases, with 6 bases of the junction outside any gene match. CDR1 MNHEY and CDR2 SMNVEV are derived from the germline V gene (reference sequence). From the cysteine through the phenylalanine, the CDR3 covers 13 amino acids. Only CDR3 DNA remains: 39 bases, in frame from the first base.

The clonotype originates from a male donor in good health and CMV-seronegative. The chain is made from TRBV27 and TRBJ2-1; 7 junctional bases match TRBD1. The sample consisted of PBMCs. The bases are TGTGCCAGCAAGCGGACAGGAGGCAATGAGCAGTTCTTC. It translates to CASKRTGGNEQFF.